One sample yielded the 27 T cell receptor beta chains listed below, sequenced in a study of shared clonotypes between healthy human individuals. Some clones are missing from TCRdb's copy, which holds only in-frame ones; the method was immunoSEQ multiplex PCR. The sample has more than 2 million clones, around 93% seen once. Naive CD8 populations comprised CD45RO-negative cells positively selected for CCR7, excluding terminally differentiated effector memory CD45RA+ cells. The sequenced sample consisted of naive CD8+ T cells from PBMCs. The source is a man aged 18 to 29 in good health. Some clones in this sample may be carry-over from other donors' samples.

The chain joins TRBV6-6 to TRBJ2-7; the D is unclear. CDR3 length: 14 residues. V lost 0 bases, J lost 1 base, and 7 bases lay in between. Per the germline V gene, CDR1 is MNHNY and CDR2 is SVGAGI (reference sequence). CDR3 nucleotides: TGTGCCAGCAGTTACTCAATGCAGTCCTACGAGCAGTACTTC. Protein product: CASSYSMQSYEQYF.

In nucleotides, the CDR3 is TGTGCCAGCAGTGAGGCGGGACAGGGGATTTATGGCTACACCTTC. Translation: CASSEAGQGIYGYTF. The V gene is TRBV2, the J gene TRBJ1-2; 10 bases agree with TRBD1. Unmatched junction bases numbered 6, after V lost 3 bases and J lost 5 bases. There are 15 residues in the CDR3. Germline V gene lookup returns CDR1 SNHLY and CDR2 FYNNEI.

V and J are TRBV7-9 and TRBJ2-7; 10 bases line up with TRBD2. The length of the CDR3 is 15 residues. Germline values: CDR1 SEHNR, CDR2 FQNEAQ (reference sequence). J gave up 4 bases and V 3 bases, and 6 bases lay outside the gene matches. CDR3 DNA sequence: TGTGCCAGCAGCTTCTCTAGCGGGGGCCCATACGAGCAGTACTTC. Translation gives CASSFSSGGPYEQYF.

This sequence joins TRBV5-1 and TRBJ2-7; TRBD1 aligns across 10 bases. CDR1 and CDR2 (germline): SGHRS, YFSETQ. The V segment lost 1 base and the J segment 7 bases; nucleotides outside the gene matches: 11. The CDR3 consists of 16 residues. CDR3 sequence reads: CASSLSPRQGASEQYF. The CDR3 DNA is TGCGCCAGCAGCTTGTCCCCGAGACAGGGGGCTTCGGAGCAGTACTTC.

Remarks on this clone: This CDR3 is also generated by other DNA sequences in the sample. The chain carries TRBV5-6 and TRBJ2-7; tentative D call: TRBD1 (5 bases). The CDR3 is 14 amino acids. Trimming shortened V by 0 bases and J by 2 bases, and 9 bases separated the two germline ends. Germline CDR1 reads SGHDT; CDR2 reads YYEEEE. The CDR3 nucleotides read TGTGCCAGCAGCTTGGGACAGAGCCCCTACGAGCAGTACTTC. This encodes CASSLGQSPYEQYF.

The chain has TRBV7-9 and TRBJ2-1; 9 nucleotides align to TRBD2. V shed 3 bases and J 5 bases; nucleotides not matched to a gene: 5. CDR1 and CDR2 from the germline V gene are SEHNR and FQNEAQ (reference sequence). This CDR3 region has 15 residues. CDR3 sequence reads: CASSLRLAENNEQFF. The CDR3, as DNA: TGTGCCAGCAGCTTGAGACTAGCGGAGAACAATGAGCAGTTCTTC.

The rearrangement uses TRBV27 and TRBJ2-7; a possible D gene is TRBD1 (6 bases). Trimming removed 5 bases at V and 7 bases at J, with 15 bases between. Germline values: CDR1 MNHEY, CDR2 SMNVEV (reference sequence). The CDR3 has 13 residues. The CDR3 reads CASSPGTRYEQYF. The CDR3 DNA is TGTGCCAGCAGTCCCGGGACAAGATATGAGCAGTACTTC.

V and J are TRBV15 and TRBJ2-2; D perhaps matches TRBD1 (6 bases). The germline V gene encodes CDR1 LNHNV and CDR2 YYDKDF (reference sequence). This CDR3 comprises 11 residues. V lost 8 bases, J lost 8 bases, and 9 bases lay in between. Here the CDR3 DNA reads TGTGCCACCCGGGACATTGGGGAGCTGTTTTTT. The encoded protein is CATRDIGELFF.

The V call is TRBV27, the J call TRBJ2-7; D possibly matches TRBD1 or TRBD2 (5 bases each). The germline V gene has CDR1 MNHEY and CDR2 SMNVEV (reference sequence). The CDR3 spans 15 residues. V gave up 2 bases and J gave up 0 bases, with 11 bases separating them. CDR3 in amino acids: CASSLTRGYSYEQYF. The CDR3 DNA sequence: TGTGCCAGCAGTTTAACTCGGGGCTACTCCTACGAGCAGTACTTC.

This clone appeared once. The CDR3 DNA reads TGTGCCTGGAGTGTCATTCGGGGCCGGGGACCGTCGCGGTTTTCTGTCCTGGAGACCCAGTACTTC. It translates to CAWSVIRGRGPSRFSVLETQYF. V usage is TRBV30 and J usage is TRBJ2-5; D is possibly TRBD1 or TRBD2 (5 bases each). Germline loops: CDR1 GTSNPN, CDR2 SVGIG (reference sequence). V lost 0 bases and J 5 bases, leaving 37 bases between the germline ends. The CDR3 loop spans 22 amino acids.

The CDR3 DNA is TGTGCCAGCAGAAAACTAGCGAGCTATACCAATGAGCAGTTCTTC. Translating gives CASRKLASYTNEQFF. V gene TRBV7-9 combines with J gene TRBJ2-1, with 7 bases lining up with TRBD2. The V gene's germline CDR1 is SEHNR and CDR2 FQNEAQ (reference sequence). This CDR3 is built from 15 residues. After removal of 6 bases from V and 6 bases from J, the junction contained 11 bases not matched to a gene.

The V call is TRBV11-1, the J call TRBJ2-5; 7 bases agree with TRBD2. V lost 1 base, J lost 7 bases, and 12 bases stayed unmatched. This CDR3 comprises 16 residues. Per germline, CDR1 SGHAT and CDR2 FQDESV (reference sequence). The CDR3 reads CASSLVRGSSRGTQYF. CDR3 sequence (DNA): TGTGCCAGCAGCTTAGTGCGCGGGAGTTCAAGGGGGACCCAGTACTTC.

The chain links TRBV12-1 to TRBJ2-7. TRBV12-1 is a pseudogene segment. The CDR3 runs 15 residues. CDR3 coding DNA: TGTGCCAGCAGCTCCATGGGGCGGACTTCCTACGAGCAGTACTTC. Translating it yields CASSSMGRTSYEQYF.

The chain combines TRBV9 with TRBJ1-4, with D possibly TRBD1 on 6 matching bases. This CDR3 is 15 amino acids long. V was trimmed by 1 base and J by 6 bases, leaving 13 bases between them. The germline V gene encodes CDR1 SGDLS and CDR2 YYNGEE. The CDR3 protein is CASSVQGYGDEKLFF. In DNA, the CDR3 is TGTGCCAGCAGCGTACAGGGGTACGGAGATGAAAAACTGTTTTTT.

The DNA for the CDR3 is TGTGCCAGCAGCGATTACTACGAGCAGTACTTC. Translated: CASSDYYEQYF. The chain uses TRBV25-1 and TRBJ2-5; D unresolved. The J call may be mistaken, given a closer DNA end match to TRBJ2-7. Germline-derived CDR1 and CDR2 are MGHDK and SYGVNS. The CDR3 sequence is 11 residues long.

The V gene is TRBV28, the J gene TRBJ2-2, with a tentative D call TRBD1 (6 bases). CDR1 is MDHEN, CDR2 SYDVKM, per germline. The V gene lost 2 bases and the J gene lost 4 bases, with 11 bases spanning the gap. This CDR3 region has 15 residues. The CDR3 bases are TGTGCCAGCAGTTTAGGACAGATAACCACCGGGGAGCTGTTTTTT. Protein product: CASSLGQITTGELFF.

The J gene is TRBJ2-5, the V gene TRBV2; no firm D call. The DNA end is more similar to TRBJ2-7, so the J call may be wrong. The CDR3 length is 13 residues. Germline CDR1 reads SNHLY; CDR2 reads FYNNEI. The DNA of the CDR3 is TGTGCCAGCAGTGATGAGTTATCCTACGAGCAGTACTTC. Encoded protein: CASSDELSYEQYF.

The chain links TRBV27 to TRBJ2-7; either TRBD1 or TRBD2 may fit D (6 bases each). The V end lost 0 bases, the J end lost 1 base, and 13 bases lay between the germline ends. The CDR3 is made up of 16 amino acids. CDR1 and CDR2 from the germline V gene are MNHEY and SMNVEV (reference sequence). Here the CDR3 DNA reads TGTGCCAGCAGTTTATCGGAGGGGGTTGTGTCCTACGAGCAGTACTTC. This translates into CASSLSEGVVSYEQYF.

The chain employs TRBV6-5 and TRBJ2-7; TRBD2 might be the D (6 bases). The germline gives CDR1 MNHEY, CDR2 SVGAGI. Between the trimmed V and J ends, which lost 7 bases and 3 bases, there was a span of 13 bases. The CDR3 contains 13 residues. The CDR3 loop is CASMLAEGYEQYF. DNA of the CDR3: TGTGCCAGCATGCTCGCGGAGGGCTACGAGCAGTACTTC.

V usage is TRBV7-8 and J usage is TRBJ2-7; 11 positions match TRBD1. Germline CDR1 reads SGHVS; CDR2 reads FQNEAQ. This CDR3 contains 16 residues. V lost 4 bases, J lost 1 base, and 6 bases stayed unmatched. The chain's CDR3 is CASSYNRDRGSYEQYF. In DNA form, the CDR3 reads TGTGCCAGCAGCTACAACCGGGACAGGGGGTCCTACGAGCAGTACTTC.

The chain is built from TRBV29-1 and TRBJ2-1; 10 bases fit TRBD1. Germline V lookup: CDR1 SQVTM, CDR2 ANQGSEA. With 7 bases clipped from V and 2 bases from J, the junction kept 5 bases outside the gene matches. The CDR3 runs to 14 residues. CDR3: CSAQGQGPYNEQFF. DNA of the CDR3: TGCAGCGCCCAGGGACAGGGGCCCTACAATGAGCAGTTCTTC.

The DNA of the CDR3 is TGTGCCAGCAGTCCGTTAGCGGGAGACGATGAGCAGTTCTTC. It codes for CASSPLAGDDEQFF. This chain connects TRBV27 to TRBJ2-1; 9 positions agree with TRBD2. Per germline, CDR1 MNHEY and CDR2 SMNVEV (reference sequence). This CDR3 contains 14 residues. With V trimmed by 5 bases and J by 8 bases, 7 bases remained unmatched.

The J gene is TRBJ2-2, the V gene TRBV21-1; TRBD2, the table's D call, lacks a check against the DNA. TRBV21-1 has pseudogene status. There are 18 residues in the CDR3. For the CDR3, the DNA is TGTGCCAGCAGCCCAAAAGGTACCATCCGGGAGGATACCGGGGAGCTGTTTTTT. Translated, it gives CASSPKGTIREDTGELFF.

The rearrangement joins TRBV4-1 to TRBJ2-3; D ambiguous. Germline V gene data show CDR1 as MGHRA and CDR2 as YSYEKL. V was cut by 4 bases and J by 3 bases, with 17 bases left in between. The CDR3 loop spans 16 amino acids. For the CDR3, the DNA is TGCGCCAGCAGCCTTCTGACCGAGGCTAAAACAGATACGCAGTATTTT. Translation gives CASSLLTEAKTDTQYF.

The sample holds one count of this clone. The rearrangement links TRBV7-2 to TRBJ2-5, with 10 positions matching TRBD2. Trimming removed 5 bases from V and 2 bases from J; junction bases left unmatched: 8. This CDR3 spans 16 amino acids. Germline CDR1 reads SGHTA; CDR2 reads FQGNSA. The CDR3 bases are TGTGCCAGCAGCCAATCTAGCGGGAGTGTACAAGAGACCCAGTACTTC. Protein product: CASSQSSGSVQETQYF.

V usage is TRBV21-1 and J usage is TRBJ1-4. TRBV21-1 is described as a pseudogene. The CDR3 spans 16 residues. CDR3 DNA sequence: TGTGCCAGCAGAAAAGATTTCGGTGCAACTAATGAAAAACTGTTTTTT. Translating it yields CASRKDFGATNEKLFF.

The CDR3 DNA reads as TGTGCCAGCAGAGAGGGGGGGTCAACTATGAACACTGAAGCTTTCTTT. It specifies CASREGGSTMNTEAFF. The chain employs TRBV2 and TRBJ1-1, with D perhaps matching TRBD1 (6 bases). CDR1 is SNHLY and CDR2 is FYNNEI in the germline V gene. Between the trimmed V and J ends, which lost 6 bases and 0 bases, there was a span of 17 bases. CDR3 length: 16 amino acids.